The present T cell receptor (beta chain) was sequenced within a study of T cell repertoires in cytomegalovirus infection. About the study: Indications came from public TCR beta signatures; they pointed to CMV infection and to a matching HLA type.

Findings of the study overall: The study identified carriers of CMV plus the relevant HLA from cumulative public TCR beta family frequency. HLA-C-restricted CMV clonotypes gave the most frequent clonotype in two of eight donors.

This clonotype has only a few counts. Antigen unknown. Using its own MiXCR run on the reads, TCRdb lists one record per CDR3 protein. The sample shows about 310,000 distinct CDR3 sequences, 15% to 20% of them seen only once. V was clipped by 8 bases and J by 5 bases, with 15 bases between them. Germline-derived CDR1 and CDR2 are MNHNS and SASEGT. CDR3 length: 13 residues. The sample was PBMCs. This chain uses TRBV6-1 with TRBJ1-2; D is perhaps TRBD1 (5 bases). The clonotype comes from a human donor in good health (CMV status not recorded). Some clones in this sample may be carry-over from other donors' samples. The CDR3 spells CASGTGRGYGYTF. The CDR3 DNA reads as TGTGCCAGCGGGACGGGGAGAGGATATGGCTACACCTTC.